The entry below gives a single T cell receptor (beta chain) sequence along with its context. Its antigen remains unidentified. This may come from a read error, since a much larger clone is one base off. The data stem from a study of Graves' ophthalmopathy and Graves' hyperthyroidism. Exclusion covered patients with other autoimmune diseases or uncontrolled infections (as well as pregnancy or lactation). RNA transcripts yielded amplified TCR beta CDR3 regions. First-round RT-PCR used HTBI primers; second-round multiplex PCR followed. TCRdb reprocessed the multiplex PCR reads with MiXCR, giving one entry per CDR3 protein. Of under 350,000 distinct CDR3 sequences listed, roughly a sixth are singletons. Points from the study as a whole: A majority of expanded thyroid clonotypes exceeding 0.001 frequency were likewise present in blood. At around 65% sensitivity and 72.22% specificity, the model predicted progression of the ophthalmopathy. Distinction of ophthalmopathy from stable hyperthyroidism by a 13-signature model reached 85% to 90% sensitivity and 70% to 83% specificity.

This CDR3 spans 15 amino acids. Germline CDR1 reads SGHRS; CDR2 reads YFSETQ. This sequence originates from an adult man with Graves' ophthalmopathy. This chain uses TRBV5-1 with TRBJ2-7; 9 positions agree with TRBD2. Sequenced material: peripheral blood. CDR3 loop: CASSSRGGDTYEQSF. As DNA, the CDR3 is TGCGCCAGCAGCTCCCGCGGGGGGGACACCTACGAGCAGTCCTTC.